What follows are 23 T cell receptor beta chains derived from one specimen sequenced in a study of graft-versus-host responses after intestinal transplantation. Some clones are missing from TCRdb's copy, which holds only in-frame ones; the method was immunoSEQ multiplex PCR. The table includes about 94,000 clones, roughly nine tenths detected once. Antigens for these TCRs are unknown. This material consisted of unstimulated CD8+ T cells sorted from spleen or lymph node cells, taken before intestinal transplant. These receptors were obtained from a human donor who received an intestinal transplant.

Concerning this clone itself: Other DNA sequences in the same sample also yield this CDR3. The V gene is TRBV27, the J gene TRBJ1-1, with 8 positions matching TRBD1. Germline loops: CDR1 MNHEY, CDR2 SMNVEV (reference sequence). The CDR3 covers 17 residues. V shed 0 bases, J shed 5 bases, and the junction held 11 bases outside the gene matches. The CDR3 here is CASSLSTPDRGLTEAFF. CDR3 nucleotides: TGTGCCAGCAGTTTATCGACTCCCGACAGGGGCTTAACTGAAGCTTTCTTT.

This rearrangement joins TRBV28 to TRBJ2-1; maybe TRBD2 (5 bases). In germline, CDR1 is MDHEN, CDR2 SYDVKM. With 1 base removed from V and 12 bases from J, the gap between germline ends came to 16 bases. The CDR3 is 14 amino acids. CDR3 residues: CASSLYPTASGQFF. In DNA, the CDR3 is TGTGCCAGCAGTTTATACCCAACGGCGAGCGGGCAGTTCTTC.

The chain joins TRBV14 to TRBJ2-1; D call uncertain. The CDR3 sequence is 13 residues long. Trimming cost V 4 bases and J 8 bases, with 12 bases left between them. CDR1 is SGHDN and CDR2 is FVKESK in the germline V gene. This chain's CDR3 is CASSPQGGHEQFF. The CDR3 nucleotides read TGTGCCAGCAGCCCACAAGGCGGCCATGAGCAGTTCTTC.

This chain's CDR3 is CASSLDRGPLHF. The CDR3, as DNA: TGTGCCAGCAGCTTAGACCGGGGTCCCCTCCACTTT. The chain employs TRBV7-2 and TRBJ1-6; D is unresolved. The CDR3 is 12 amino acids. Germline CDR1 and CDR2: SGHTA and FQGNSA. V was cut by 1 base and J by 13 bases, with 8 bases left in between.

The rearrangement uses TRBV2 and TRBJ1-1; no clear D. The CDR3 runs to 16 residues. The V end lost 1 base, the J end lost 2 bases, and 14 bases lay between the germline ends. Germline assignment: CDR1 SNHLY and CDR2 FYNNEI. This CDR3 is CASSEVFAGVNTEAFF. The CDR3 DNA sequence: TGTGCCAGCAGTGAAGTGTTCGCAGGCGTTAACACTGAAGCTTTCTTT.

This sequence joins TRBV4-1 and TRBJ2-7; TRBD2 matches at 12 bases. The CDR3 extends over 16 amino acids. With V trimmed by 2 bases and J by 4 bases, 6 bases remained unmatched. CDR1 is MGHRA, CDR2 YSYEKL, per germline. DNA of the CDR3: TGCGCCAGCAGCCAAAGGTCTAGCGGGGGGGTTTACGAGCAGTACTTC. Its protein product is CASSQRSSGGVYEQYF.

The CDR3 nucleotides are TGTGCCAGCAGTTACAACAGGGTGGCCTACGAGCAGTACTTC. Translated: CASSYNRVAYEQYF. V usage is TRBV6-5 and J usage is TRBJ2-7, with D possibly being TRBD1 (6 bases). Germline lookup yields CDR1 MNHEY and CDR2 SVGAGI. V gave up 2 bases and J gave up 2 bases, with 10 bases separating them. This CDR3 has 14 residues.

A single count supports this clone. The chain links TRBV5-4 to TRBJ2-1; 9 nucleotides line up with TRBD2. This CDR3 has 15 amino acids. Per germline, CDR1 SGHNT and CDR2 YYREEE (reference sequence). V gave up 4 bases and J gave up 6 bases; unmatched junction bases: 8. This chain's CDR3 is CASSGGGAVPNEQFF. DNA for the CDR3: TGTGCCAGCAGCGGCGGGGGGGCGGTTCCCAATGAGCAGTTCTTC.

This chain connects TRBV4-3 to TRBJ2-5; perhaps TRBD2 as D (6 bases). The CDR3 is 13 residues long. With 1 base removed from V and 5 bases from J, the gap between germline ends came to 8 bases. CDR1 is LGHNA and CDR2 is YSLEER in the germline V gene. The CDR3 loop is CASSQGGRETQYF. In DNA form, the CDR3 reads TGCGCCAGCAGCCAAGGTGGGAGGGAGACCCAGTACTTC.

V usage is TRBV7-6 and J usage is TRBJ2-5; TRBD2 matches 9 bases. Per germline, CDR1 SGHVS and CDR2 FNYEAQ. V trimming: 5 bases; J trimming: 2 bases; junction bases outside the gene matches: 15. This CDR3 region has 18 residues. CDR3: CASSQRRGGRGLQETQYF. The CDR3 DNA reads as TGTGCCAGCAGCCAACGGCGGGGGGGCCGTGGCCTTCAAGAGACCCAGTACTTC.

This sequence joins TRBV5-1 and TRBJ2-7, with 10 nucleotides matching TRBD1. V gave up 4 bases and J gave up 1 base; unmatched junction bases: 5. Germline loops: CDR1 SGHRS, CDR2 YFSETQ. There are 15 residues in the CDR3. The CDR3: CASSGGQGGSYEQYF. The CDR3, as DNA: TGCGCCAGCAGCGGCGGACAGGGGGGATCCTACGAGCAGTACTTC.

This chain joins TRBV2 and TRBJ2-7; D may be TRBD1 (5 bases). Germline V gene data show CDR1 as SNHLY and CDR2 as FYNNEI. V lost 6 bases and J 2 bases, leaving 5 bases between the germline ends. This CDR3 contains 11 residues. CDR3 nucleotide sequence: TGTGCCAGCAGGGACACCTACGAGCAGTACTTC. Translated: CASRDTYEQYF.

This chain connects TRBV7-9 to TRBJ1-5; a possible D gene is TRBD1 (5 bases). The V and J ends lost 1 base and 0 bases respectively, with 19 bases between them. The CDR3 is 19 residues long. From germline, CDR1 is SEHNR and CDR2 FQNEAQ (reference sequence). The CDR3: CASSLGLRQGETSNQPQHF. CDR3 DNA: TGTGCCAGCAGCTTAGGACTGCGGCAGGGTGAAACTAGCAATCAGCCCCAGCATTTT.

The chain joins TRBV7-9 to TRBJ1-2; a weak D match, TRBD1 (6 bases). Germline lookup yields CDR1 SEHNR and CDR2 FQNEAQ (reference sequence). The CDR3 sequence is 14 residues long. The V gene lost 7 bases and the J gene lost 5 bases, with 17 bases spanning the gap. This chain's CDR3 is CASIGQPFLYGYTF. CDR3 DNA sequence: TGTGCCAGCATCGGACAGCCCTTTCTGTATGGCTACACCTTC.

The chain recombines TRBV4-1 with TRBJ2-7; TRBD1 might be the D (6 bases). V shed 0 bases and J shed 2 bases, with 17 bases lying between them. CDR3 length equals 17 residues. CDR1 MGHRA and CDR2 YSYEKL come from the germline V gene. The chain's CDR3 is CASSQDPQGLVPYEQYF. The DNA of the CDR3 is TGCGCCAGCAGCCAAGATCCACAGGGTCTGGTCCCCTACGAGCAGTACTTC.

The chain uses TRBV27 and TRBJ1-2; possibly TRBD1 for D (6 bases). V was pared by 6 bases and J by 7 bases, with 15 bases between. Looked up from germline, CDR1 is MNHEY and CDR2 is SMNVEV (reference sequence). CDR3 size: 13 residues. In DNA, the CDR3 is TGTGCCAGCAGAACAACAGGGTTACGTGGCTACACCTTC. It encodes CASRTTGLRGYTF.

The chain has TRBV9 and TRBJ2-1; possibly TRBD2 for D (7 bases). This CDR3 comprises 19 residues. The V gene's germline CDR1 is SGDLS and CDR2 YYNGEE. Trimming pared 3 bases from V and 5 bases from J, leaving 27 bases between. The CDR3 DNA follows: TGTGCCAGCAGCGAGGGGGGGGCGAAGACTAGCTGGTCTCACAATGAGCAGTTCTTC. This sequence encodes CASSEGGAKTSWSHNEQFF.

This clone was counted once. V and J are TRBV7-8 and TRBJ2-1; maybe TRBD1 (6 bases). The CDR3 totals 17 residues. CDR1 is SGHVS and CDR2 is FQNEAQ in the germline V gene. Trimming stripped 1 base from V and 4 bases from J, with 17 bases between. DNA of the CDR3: TGTGCCAGCAGCTTAGTGGGTGGGGGCCGGTCATACAATGAGCAGTTCTTC. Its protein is CASSLVGGGRSYNEQFF.

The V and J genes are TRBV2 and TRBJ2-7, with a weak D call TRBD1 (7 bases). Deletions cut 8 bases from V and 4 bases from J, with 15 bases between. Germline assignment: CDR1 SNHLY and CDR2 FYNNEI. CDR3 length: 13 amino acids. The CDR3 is CASHIRGDYEQYF. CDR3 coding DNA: TGTGCCAGCCATATCAGGGGGGATTACGAGCAGTACTTC.

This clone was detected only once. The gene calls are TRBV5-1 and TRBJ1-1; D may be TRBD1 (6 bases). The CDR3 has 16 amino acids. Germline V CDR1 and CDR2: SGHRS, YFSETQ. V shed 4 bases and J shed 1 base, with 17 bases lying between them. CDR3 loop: CASSLTQTGWNTEAFF. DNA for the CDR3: TGCGCCAGCAGCCTAACACAGACAGGATGGAACACTGAAGCTTTCTTT.

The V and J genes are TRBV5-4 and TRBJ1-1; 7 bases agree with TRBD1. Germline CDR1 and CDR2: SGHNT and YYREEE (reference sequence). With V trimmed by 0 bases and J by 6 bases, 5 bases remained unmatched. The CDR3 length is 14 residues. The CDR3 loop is CASSLEGGASEAFF. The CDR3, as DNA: TGTGCCAGCAGCTTGGAAGGGGGCGCCTCTGAAGCTTTCTTT.

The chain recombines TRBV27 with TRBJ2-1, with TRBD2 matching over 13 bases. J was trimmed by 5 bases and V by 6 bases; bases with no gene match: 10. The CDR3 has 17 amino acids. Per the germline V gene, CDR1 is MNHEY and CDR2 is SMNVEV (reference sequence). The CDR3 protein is CASSRNGLAGAHNEQFF. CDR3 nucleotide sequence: TGTGCCAGCAGCCGAAACGGACTAGCGGGAGCCCACAATGAGCAGTTCTTC.

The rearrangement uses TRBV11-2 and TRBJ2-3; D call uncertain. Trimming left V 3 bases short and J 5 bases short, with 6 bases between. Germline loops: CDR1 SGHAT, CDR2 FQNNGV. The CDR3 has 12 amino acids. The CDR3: CASSFWQDTQYF. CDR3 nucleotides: TGTGCCAGCAGCTTTTGGCAAGATACGCAGTATTTT.